This T cell receptor beta chain was captured in a study of cytomegalovirus exposure and HLA in healthy donors. General study results and limits: Differences between HLA loci emerged in a later analysis of TCR association rates, with DRB1 most and HLA-C fewest. Researchers counted about 150 TCR beta chains as cytomegalovirus-associated.

In germline, CDR1 is WNHNN, CDR2 SYGVQD (reference sequence). The ends were cut back, 3 bases at V and 3 bases at J, with 11 bases in the middle. This CDR3 region has 15 residues. Use of 60 Vbeta and 13 Jbeta primers characterized the PCR. Data came from immunoSEQ multiplex PCR; TCRdb stores just in-frame clones and leaves some out. The data contain under 150,000 clones, around 81% of them singletons. Although they were nominally healthy when sampled, donors likely had unrecorded immune exposures. On this clone itself: Antigen: not known.

The chain combines TRBV10-1 with TRBJ2-2; D is possibly TRBD2 (6 bases). The sequence derives from a man aged 18 to 30 in good health and CMV-seronegative. The sequenced sample consisted of PBMCs. The CDR3 DNA reads as TGCGCCAGCAGTGACACATCGGGAGACACCGGGGAGCTGTTTTTT. Translating it yields CASSDTSGDTGELFF.